Listed below are T cell receptor beta chains from one sample, sequenced in a study of tumor-infiltrating lymphocytes in oesophageal squamous cell carcinoma. One entry per CDR3 protein results from TCRdb running MiXCR on the PCR reads. The repertoire holds 20,000 or so distinct CDR3 sequences, with under 50% as singletons. The sample consisted of normal esophageal tissue next to the tumor. All receptors come from a male donor with esophageal squamous cell carcinoma. Both conserved end residues are part of each CDR3. D genes are given only for firm matches. Not every row has a clone size; where given, it reads once, few, many or a size class.

TGTGCCAGCTCACCCGGACAGGGTATGGAACGGGGGGAGCAGTACTTC CASSPGQGMERGEQYF TRBD1 TRBJ2-7 TRBV18 once
TGCGCCAGCAGCTTGGCAGGGACTACGCTGAACACTGAAGCTTTCTTT CASSLAGTTLNTEAFF . TRBJ1-1 TRBV5-1 .
TGTGCCAGCAGCTCCCGGGACAGGGGGGACTACAATGAGCAGTTCTTC CASSSRDRGDYNEQFF TRBD1 TRBJ2-1 TRBV7-8 few
TGTGCCGGCACAGGGGATAACTATGGCTACACCTTC CAGTGDNYGYTF TRBD1 TRBJ1-2 TRBV2 .
TGTGCCACCAGTTCTAGGTATGACAGAAACTACGAGCAGTACTTC CATSSRYDRNYEQYF . TRBJ2-7 TRBV24-1 many
TGTGCCAGCAGCTTAAGGGGGGGGGCCAGAAAGCAGTTCTTC CASSLRGGARKQFF . TRBJ2-1 TRBV7-2 .
TGTGCCAGAAGCTTAGTACTAGCGGGAAATGAGCAGTTCTTC CARSLVLAGNEQFF TRBD2 TRBJ2-1 TRBV7-6 once
TGTGCCAGTAGTACACAGGGAGGTCTGGGCTACACCTTC CASSTQGGLGYTF . TRBJ1-2 TRBV19 many
TGTGCCAGCAGTGCGGACAGGGCATACGAGCAGTACTTC CASSADRAYEQYF TRBD1 TRBJ2-7 TRBV6-1 many
TGCAGTGCCCTCCCCGGGCTAGCGGACAATGAGCAGTTCTTC CSALPGLADNEQFF TRBD2 TRBJ2-1 TRBV20-1 .
TGTGCCAGCTCACCATTTTCAGGGGTTAGTAATCAGCCCCAGCATTTT CASSPFSGVSNQPQHF . TRBJ1-5 TRBV18 .
TGTGCCAGCAGTTTAGCGCTAGTAGCGGGAGGGATAACCGGGGAGCTGTTTTTT CASSLALVAGGITGELFF TRBD2 TRBJ2-2 TRBV12-3/TRBV12-4 many
TGTGCCAGCAGCTTAAGGCAGAAAGAGACCCAGTACTTC CASSLRQKETQYF . TRBJ2-5 TRBV7-6 .
TGTGCCAGCAGCTTAGATCAGTGGGCCGAGCAGTACTTC CASSLDQWAEQYF . TRBJ2-7 TRBV11-3 many
TGTGCCAGCAGCTTAGTGCAGGACAGTTACAATGAGCAGTTCTTC CASSLVQDSYNEQFF . TRBJ2-1 TRBV7-2 .
TGTGCCAGCACCCCAGGGAGGGGGGCTTCTGGCTACACCTTC CASTPGRGASGYTF . TRBJ1-2 TRBV6-1 medium-sized
TGTGCCAGCAGCTTATCCGGGATCGAGCAGTACTTC CASSLSGIEQYF . TRBJ2-7 TRBV7-6 .
TGTGCCAGCAGTTTAGGACCCTCTGACGAGCAGTACTTC CASSLGPSDEQYF . TRBJ2-7 TRBV12-3/TRBV12-4 few
TGTGCCAGCAGCCCCGGGTATAGCACAGATACGCAGTATTTT CASSPGYSTDTQYF . TRBJ2-3 TRBV11-2 .
TGTGCCAGCAGTGACTTTCAGGGACTACCCTCCTACGAGCAGTACTTC CASSDFQGLPSYEQYF TRBD2 TRBJ2-7 TRBV2 many
TGTGCCAGCAGCTTAGGGACTAGCGGAAGACTCTTCTACAATGAGCAGTTCTTC CASSLGTSGRLFYNEQFF TRBD2 TRBJ2-1 TRBV7-6 .
TGTGCCATCAGTGAAATGACTCCGTCCTACGAGCAGTACTTC CAISEMTPSYEQYF . TRBJ2-7 TRBV10-3 medium-sized
TGTGCCAGCAGTACAGCACTAGACAGGACCCTCTATGGCTACACCTTC CASSTALDRTLYGYTF . TRBJ1-2 TRBV27 many
TGTGCCAGCAGTTTCGAGTACACAGATACGCAGTATTTT CASSFEYTDTQYF . TRBJ2-3 TRBV7-2 few
TGTGCCAGCAGTTTATCAGGGACAACTAATCAGCCCCAGCATTTT CASSLSGTTNQPQHF . TRBJ1-5 TRBV12-3/TRBV12-4 many
TGTGCCAGCAGCTTAGTCAGCAACTACTACAATGAGCAGTTCTTC CASSLVSNYYNEQFF . TRBJ2-1 TRBV7-6 .
TGTGCCAGCAGTTACCTGCCCCGCGGGGGGCCGCAGTTCTTC CASSYLPRGGPQFF TRBD2 TRBJ2-1 TRBV6-1 once
TGTGCCAGCTCACCTGGACAGGAGACAGATACGCAGTATTTT CASSPGQETDTQYF TRBD1 TRBJ2-3 TRBV18 many
TGTGCCAGCAGCCCGCGGACAGGGGGCTCGGGGGAGCAGTACTTC CASSPRTGGSGEQYF TRBD1 TRBJ2-7 TRBV7-2 .
TGTGCCAGCTCACCCCGGGGAGGCGCGAACACCGGGGAGCTGTTTTTT CASSPRGGANTGELFF . TRBJ2-2 TRBV18 many
TGTGCCAGCAGTGAATGGGCAGGAACTCGTGAAAAACTGTTTTTT CASSEWAGTREKLFF . TRBJ1-4 TRBV6-1 .
TGTGCCAGCAGCTTATTCTCGGGCACCGGGGAGCTGTTTTTT CASSLFSGTGELFF . TRBJ2-2 TRBV7-3 few
TGTGCCAGCAGCTTAGTAAGGGGTAGCACAGATACGCAGTATTTT CASSLVRGSTDTQYF . TRBJ2-3 TRBV7-2 .
TGTGCCAGCAGCTTAATCGGACTAGCGGGCGGTACCGGGGAGCTGTTTTTT CASSLIGLAGGTGELFF TRBD2 TRBJ2-2 TRBV7-3 .
TGTGCCACCAGTGAATCGGGACACCACTACGAGCAGTACTTC CATSESGHHYEQYF . TRBJ2-7 TRBV24-1 many
TGCGCCAGCAGCCCCAGGACAGGGGTTGGGGAGCTGTTTTTT CASSPRTGVGELFF TRBD1 TRBJ2-2 TRBV10-2 many
TGTGCCAGCAGTTTAACCCAGGGGGGCGAAAAACTGTTTTTT CASSLTQGGEKLFF TRBD1 TRBJ1-4 TRBV12-3/TRBV12-4 .
TGTGCCATCAGTCTCGGGAGCGGGGGGTACAATGAGCAGTTCTTC CAISLGSGGYNEQFF TRBD2 TRBJ2-1 TRBV10-3 .
TGCGCCAGCAGACCACCGGGACAGTCGACCGGGGAGCTGTTTTTT CASRPPGQSTGELFF TRBD1 TRBJ2-2 TRBV5-1 many
TGTGCCAGCAGCCTAGACCTAGAGTTAGACGAGCAGTACTTC CASSLDLELDEQYF . TRBJ2-7 TRBV7-9 few
TGTGCCAGCAGTAAGAATAGCGGGTACGAGCAGTACTTC CASSKNSGYEQYF TRBD2 TRBJ2-7 TRBV12-3/TRBV12-4 .